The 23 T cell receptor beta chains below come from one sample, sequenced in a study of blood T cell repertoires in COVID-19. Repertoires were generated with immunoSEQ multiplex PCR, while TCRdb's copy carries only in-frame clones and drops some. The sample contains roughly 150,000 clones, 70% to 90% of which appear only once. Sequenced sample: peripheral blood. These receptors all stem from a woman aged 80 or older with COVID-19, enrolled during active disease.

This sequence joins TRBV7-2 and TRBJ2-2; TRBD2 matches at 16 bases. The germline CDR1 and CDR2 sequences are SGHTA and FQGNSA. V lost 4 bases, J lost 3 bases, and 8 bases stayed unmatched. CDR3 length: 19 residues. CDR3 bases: TGTGCCAGCAGCTCCCCGGGACTAGCGGGGGGGCGGGACACCGGGGAGCTGTTTTTT. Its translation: CASSSPGLAGGRDTGELFF.

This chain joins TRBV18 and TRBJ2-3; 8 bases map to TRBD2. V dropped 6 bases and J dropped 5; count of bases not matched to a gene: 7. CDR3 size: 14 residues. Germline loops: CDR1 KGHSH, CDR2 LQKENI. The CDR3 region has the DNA TGTGCCAGCTCCGGGGGGGCGATCGAAGATACGCAGTATTTT. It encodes CASSGGAIEDTQYF. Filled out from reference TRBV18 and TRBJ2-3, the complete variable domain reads NAGVMQNPRHLVRRRGQEARLRCSPMKGHSHVYWYRQLPEEGLKFMVYLQKENIIDESGMPKERFSAEFPKEGPSILRIQQVVRGDSAAYFCASSGGAIEDTQYFGPGTRLTVL.

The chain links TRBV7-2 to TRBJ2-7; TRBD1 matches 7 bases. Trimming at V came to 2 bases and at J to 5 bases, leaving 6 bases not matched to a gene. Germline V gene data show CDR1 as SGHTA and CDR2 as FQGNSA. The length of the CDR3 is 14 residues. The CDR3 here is CASSLTGTENEQYF. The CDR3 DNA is TGTGCCAGCAGCTTAACCGGGACAGAGAACGAGCAGTACTTC.

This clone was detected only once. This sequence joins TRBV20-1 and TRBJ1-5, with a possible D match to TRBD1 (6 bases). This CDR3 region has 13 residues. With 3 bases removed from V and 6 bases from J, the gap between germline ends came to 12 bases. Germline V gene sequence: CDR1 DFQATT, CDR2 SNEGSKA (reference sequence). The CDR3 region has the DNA TGCAGTGCTAGTTTGGGGGCGAGTCAGCCCCAGCATTTT. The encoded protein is CSASLGASQPQHF.

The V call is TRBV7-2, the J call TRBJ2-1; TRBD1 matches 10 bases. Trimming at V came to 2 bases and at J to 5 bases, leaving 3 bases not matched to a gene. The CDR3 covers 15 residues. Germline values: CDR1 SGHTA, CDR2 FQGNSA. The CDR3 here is CASSLYGTGDNEQFF. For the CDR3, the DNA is TGTGCCAGCAGCTTATACGGGACAGGGGACAATGAGCAGTTCTTC.

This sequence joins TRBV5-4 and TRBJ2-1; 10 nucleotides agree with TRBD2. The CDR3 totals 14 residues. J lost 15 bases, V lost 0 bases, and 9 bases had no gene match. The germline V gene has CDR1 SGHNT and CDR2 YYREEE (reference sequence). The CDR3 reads CASSLAQAGGGVFF. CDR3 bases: TGTGCCAGCAGCTTGGCCCAAGCGGGAGGGGGTGTGTTCTTC.

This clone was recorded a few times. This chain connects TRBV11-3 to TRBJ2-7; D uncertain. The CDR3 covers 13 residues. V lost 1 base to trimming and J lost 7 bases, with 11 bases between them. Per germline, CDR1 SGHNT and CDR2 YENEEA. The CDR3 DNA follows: TGTGCCAGCAGCTTAGTTTTAGGAGATGAGCAGTACTTC. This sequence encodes CASSLVLGDEQYF. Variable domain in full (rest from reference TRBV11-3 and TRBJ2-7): EAGVVQSPRYKIIEKKQPVAFWCNPISGHNTLYWYLQNLGQGPELLIRYENEEAVDDSQLPKDRFSAERLKGVDSTLKIQPAELGDSAVYLCASSLVLGDEQYFGPGTRLTVT.

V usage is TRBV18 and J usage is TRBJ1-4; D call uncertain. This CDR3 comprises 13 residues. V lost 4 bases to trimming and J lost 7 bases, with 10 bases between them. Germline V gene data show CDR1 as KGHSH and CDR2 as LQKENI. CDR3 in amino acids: CASSLGWSEKLFF. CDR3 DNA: TGTGCCAGCTCACTCGGTTGGTCTGAAAAACTGTTTTTT.

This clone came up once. The CDR3 DNA follows: TGTGCCAGTAGTATAATGGGGGCTGAGCCCCAGCATTTT. Amino acids: CASSIMGAEPQHF. This chain uses TRBV19 with TRBJ1-5; tentative D call: TRBD1 (6 bases). The V end was cut by 2 bases, the J end by 8 bases, with 10 bases between. The germline gives CDR1 LNHDA, CDR2 SQIVND (reference sequence). The CDR3 sequence is 13 residues long.

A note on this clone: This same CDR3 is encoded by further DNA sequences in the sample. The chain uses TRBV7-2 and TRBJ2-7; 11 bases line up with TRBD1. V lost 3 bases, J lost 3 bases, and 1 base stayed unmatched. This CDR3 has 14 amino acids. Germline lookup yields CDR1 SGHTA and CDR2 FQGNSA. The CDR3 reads CASSLDRGLYEQYF. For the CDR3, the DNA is TGTGCCAGCAGCTTGGACAGGGGGCTCTACGAGCAGTACTTC.

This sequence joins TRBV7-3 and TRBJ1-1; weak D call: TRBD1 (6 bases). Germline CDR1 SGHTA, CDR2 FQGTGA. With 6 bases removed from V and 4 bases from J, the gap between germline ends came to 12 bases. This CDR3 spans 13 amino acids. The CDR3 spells CASSSRGPTEAFF. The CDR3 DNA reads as TGTGCCAGCAGTTCCAGGGGTCCCACTGAAGCTTTCTTT.

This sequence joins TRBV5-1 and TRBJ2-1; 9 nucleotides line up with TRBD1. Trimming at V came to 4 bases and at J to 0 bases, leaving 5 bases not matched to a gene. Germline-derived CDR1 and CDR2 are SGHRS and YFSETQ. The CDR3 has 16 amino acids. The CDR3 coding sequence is TGCGCCAGCAGCCGACAGGGGGGGAGCTCCTACAATGAGCAGTTCTTC. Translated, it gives CASSRQGGSSYNEQFF.

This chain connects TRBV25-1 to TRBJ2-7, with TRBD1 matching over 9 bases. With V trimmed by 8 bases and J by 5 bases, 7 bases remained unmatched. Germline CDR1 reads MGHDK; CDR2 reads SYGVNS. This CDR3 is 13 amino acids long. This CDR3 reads CASLRTGAHEQYF. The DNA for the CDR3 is TGTGCCAGCCTGCGGACAGGGGCCCACGAGCAGTACTTC.

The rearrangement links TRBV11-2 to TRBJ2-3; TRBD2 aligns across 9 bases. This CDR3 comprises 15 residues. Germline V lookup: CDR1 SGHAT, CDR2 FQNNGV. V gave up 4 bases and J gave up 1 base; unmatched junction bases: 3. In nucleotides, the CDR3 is TGTGCCAGCAGCTCGACTAGCGGCCGCACAGATACGCAGTATTTT. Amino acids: CASSSTSGRTDTQYF.

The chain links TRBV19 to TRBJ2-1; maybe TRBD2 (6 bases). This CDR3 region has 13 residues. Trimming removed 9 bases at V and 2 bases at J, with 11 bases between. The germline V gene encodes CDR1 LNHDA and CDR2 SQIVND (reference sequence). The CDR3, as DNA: TGTGCCAGCGCGGGACGGGCCTACAATGAGCAGTTCTTC. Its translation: CASAGRAYNEQFF.

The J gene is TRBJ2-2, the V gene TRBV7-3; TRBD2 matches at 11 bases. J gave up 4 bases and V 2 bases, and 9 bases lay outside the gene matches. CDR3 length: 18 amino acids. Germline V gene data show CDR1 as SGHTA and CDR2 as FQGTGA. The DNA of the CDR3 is TGTGCCAGCAGCTTAGAGGGACTAGCGGTGCGGGGCACCGGGGAGCTGTTTTTT. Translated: CASSLEGLAVRGTGELFF.

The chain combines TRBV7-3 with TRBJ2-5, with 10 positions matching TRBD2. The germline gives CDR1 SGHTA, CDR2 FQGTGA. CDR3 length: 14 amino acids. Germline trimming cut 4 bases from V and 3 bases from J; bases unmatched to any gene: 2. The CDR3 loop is CASSYSGGEETQYF. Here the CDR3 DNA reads TGTGCCAGCAGCTACAGCGGGGGGGAAGAGACCCAGTACTTC.

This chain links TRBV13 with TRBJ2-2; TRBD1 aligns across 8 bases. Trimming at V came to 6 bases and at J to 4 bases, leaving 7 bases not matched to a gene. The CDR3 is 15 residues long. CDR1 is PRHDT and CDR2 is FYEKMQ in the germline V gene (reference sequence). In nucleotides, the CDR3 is TGTGCCAGCAGAGGACAGGGACGGACCACCGGGGAGCTGTTTTTT. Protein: CASRGQGRTTGELFF.

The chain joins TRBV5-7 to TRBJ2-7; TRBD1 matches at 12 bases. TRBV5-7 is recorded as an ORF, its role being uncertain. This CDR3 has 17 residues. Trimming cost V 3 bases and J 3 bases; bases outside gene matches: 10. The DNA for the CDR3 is TGTGCCAGCAGCTGGGACAGGGGGCTACCATTGGGCTACGAGCAGTACTTC. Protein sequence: CASSWDRGLPLGYEQYF.

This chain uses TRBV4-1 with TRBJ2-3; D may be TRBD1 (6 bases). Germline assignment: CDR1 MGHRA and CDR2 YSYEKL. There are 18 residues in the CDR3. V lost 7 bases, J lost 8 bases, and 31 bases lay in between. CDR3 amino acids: CASTLSGVAEAPLGTQYF. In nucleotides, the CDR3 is TGCGCCAGCACCCTCTCAGGGGTGGCGGAGGCGCCTTTGGGTACGCAGTATTTT.

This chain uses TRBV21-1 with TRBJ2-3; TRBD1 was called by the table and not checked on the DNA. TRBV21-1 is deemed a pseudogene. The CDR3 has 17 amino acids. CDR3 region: CASSKPDTGGATDTQYF. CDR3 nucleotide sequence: TGTGCCAGCAGCAAACCGGACACAGGGGGCGCAACAGATACGCAGTATTTT.

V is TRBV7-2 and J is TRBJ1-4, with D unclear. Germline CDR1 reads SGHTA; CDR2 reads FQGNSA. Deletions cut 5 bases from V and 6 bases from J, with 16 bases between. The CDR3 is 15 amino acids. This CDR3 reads CASSAGGVRDEKLFF. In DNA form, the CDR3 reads TGTGCCAGCAGCGCCGGCGGGGTGAGGGATGAAAAACTGTTTTTT.

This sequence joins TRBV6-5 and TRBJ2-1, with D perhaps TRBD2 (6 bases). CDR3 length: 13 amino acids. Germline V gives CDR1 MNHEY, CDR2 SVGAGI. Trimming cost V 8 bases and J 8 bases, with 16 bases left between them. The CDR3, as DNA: TGTGCCAGCCTCCGCGGGAATTTGGATGAGCAGTTCTTC. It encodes CASLRGNLDEQFF.